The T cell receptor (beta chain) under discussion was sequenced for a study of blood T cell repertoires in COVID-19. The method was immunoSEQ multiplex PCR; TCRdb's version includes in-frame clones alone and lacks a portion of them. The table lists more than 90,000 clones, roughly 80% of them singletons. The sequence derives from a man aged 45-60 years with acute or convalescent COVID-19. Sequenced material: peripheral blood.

The DNA for the CDR3 is TGTGCCAGTAGTATAGGCAGGGGGCCAACCCCGAACACCGGGGAGCTGTTTTTT. Translating gives CASSIGRGPTPNTGELFF. V and J are TRBV19 and TRBJ2-2; 8 bases map to TRBD1. There are 18 residues in the CDR3. From germline, CDR1 is LNHDA and CDR2 SQIVND (reference sequence). V was clipped by 1 base and J by 0 bases; unmatched bases: 7. Full variable domain (rest looked up from reference TRBV19 and TRBJ2-2): DGGITQSPKYLFRKEGQNVTLSCEQNLNHDAMYWYRQDPGQGLRLIYYSQIVNDFQKGDIAEGYSVSREKKESFPLTVTSAQKNPTAFYLCASSIGRGPTPNTGELFFGEGSRLTVL.